This T cell receptor beta chain was recorded in a study of blood T cell repertoires in COVID-19. At the level of the study: Both acute and convalescent COVID-19 samples were obtained from the United States, Italy and Spain. Nucleic acid was either cDNA or gDNA, and it came from T cells, B-cell-depleted T cells, or PBMCs.

This CDR3 spans 13 amino acids. Deletions cut 2 bases from V and 6 bases from J, with 8 bases between. Germline V CDR1 and CDR2: MNHEY, SVGEGT. Authors' data handling: Researchers report that nucleated cell counts were estimated from reference gene primer amplification. Using immunoSEQ multiplex PCR, the repertoire was profiled, and TCRdb retains in-frame clones only, with some absent. V and J calls and clone size are as listed in that table; D and trimming were resolved from the DNA. The data show about 200,000 clones, 65% to 90% seen once. The rearrangement uses TRBV6-2 or TRBV6-3 and TRBJ1-5; D is perhaps TRBD1 (6 bases). The sequence derives from a man aged 50-60 years with active or convalescent COVID-19. Specimen: peripheral blood. CDR3 loop: CASSYRGAQPQHF. The DNA for the CDR3 is TGTGCCAGCAGTTACCGGGGGGCTCAGCCCCAGCATTTT.